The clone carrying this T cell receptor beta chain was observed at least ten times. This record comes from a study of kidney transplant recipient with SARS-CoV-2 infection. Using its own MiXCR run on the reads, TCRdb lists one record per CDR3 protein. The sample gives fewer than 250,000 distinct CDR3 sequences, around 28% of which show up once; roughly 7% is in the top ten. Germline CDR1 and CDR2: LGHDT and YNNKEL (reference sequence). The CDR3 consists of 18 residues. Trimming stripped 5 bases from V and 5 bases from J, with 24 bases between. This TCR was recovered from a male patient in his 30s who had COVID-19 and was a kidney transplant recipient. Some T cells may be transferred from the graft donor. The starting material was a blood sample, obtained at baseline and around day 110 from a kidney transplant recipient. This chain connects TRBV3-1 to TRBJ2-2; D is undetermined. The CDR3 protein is CASSNYAPISGLTGELFF. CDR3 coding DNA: TGTGCCAGCAGCAATTACGCTCCCATTTCAGGCTTGACCGGGGAGCTGTTTTTT.